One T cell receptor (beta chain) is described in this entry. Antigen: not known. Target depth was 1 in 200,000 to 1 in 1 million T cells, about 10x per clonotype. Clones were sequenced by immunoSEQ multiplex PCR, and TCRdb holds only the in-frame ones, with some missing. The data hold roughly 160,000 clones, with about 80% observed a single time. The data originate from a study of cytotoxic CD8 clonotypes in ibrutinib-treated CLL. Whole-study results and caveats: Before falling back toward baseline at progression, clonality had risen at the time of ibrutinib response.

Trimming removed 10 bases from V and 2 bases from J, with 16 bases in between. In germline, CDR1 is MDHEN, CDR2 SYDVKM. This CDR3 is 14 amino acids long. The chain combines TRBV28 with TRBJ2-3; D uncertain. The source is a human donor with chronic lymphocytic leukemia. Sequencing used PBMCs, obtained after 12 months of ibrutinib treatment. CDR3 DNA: TGTGCCACCTCATTAGGGCCGCTCACAGATACGCAGTATTTT. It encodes CATSLGPLTDTQYF.